These T cell receptor beta chains were read from a single sample in a study of CD4 T cells in relation to SARS-CoV-2 and coronaviruses. Antigens of these TCRs are unknown. The table came from immunoSEQ multiplex PCR; TCRdb's copy has only in-frame clones and leaves some out. The sample lists 15,000 to 20,000 clones, about 73% occurring once. Source material: CD4+ T cells from PBMCs, cultured in vitro. These receptors originate from a human donor in good health. CDR3s include the opening cysteine and the closing phenylalanine or tryptophan. D genes are given only for firm matches. Clone size, where shown, is once, few, many, or a class for clones that have expanded.

>TRBV7-9|TRBJ2-3|12|.|.
TGTGCCAGCAGTCACCCGGCAGATACGCAGTATTTT
CASSHPADTQYF
>TRBV2|TRBJ2-1|15|.|.
TGTGCCAGCAGTGAACAGCGTAGCTCCTACAATGAGCAGTTCTTC
CASSEQRSSYNEQFF
>TRBV30|TRBJ1-1|14|.|.
TGTGCCTGGAGTCTCAGTCCCGAAGGAGCTGAAGCTTTCTTT
CAWSLSPEGAEAFF
>TRBV5-6|TRBJ1-6|13|.|.
TGTGCCAGCAGCTTGAAGGGGGATTCACCCCTCCACTTT
CASSLKGDSPLHF
>TRBV19|TRBJ2-7|19|.|.
TGTGCCACGCAATCTTGGGGCAGGGGCGAAGTGGGCAGCTCCTACGAGCAGTACTTC
CATQSWGRGEVGSSYEQYF
>TRBV9|TRBJ1-2|16|.|.
TGTGCCAGCAGCCCGACTATCTGGACAGCTAACTATGGCTACACCTTC
CASSPTIWTANYGYTF
>TRBV2|TRBJ2-7|15|.|.
TGTGCCAGCAGCATACGGGACATCGGTCGAGGTGAGCAGTACTTC
CASSIRDIGRGEQYF
>TRBV6-5|TRBJ1-2|14|.|TRBD1
TGTGCCAGCAGTTACAGGGGGCAGGACTATGGCTACACCTTC
CASSYRGQDYGYTF
>TRBV5-6|TRBJ1-5|15|.|TRBD1
TGTGCCAGCAGCTCGTACGGGACAGACAATCAGCCCCAGCATTTT
CASSSYGTDNQPQHF
>TRBV5-5|TRBJ1-1|14|.|TRBD1
TGTGCCAGCAGCCTTGACAGGGGGTACACTGAAGCTTTCTTT
CASSLDRGYTEAFF
>TRBV24-1|TRBJ2-1|15|.|.
TGTGCCACCAGTGATCGGGGCCGTCCACCGAATGAGCAGTTCTTC
CATSDRGRPPNEQFF
>TRBV11-2|TRBJ1-5|15|.|.
TGTGCCAGCAGCCCCCGGGCCGATAGCAATCAGCCCCAGCATTTT
CASSPRADSNQPQHF
>TRBV3-1/TRBV3-2|TRBJ2-2|17|.|TRBD2
TGTGCCAGCAGCCCCTGGACTAGCGGGAGTGGCACCGGGGAGCTGTTTTTT
CASSPWTSGSGTGELFF
>TRBV30|TRBJ2-3|14|few|.
TGTGCCTGGAGTGCTGTTTTTAGCACAGATACGCAGTATTTT
CAWSAVFSTDTQYF
>TRBV19|TRBJ1-5|14|.|.
TGTGCCAGTAGTATGATGCCCGGGGGGCAGCCCCAGCATTTT
CASSMMPGGQPQHF
>TRBV30|TRBJ2-5|18|.|TRBD2
TGTGCCTGGAGACGACAAGCGGGAGGGTATATAAAACAAGAGACCCAGTACTTC
CAWRRQAGGYIKQETQYF
>TRBV6-4|TRBJ2-7|15|.|TRBD2
TGTGCCAGCAGTGAGCAGCCAGCGGGAGCATACGAGCAGTACTTC
CASSEQPAGAYEQYF
>TRBV9|TRBJ1-2|13|.|.
TGTGCCAGCAGCGTAGTGGGGGGCAGTGGCTACACCTTC
CASSVVGGSGYTF
>TRBV10-3|TRBJ2-1|14|.|.
TGTGCCATCAGTGAGTCGAACTTAGGCGATGAGCAGTTCTTC
CAISESNLGDEQFF
>TRBV19|TRBJ1-3|16|.|.
TGTGCCAGTAGTAAGACGACGGGGCATAGTGGAAACACCATATATTTT
CASSKTTGHSGNTIYF
>TRBV4-2|TRBJ1-5|15|.|.
TGTGCCAGCAGCCAAGGAGTGGGGGAGGGTCAGCCCCAGCATTTT
CASSQGVGEGQPQHF
>TRBV7-6|TRBJ2-1|16|.|.
TGTGCCAGCAGCCGAATGCAAGGACTCTATCTGGGTGAGCAGTTCTTC
CASSRMQGLYLGEQFF
>TRBV28|TRBJ2-7|15|.|TRBD1
TGTGCCAGCAGTCGGGACAGGGGTGCCCCCTACGAGCAGTACTTC
CASSRDRGAPYEQYF
>TRBV12-3/TRBV12-4|TRBJ1-1|12|.|.
TGTGCCAGCAGTTTTATGGAGACTGAAGCTTTCTTT
CASSFMETEAFF
>TRBV2|TRBJ2-7|11|.|.
TGTGCCAGCAGTGAAAACTACGAGCAGTACTTC
CASSENYEQYF
>TRBV9|TRBJ1-3|15|.|.
TGTGCCAGCAGCGTAGGTGTGATCTCTGGAAACACCATATATTTT
CASSVGVISGNTIYF
>TRBV19|TRBJ2-1|13|.|.
TGTGCCAGTAGTAGGGTCTCCTACAATGAGCAGTTCTTC
CASSRVSYNEQFF
>TRBV19|TRBJ2-6|19|.|TRBD1
TGTGCCAGTAGTATCCGTCCCGGGACAGCCCTCTCTGGGGCCAACGTCCTGACTTTC
CASSIRPGTALSGANVLTF
>TRBV29-1|TRBJ1-4|13|.|.
TGCAGCGTTGTAGTGGGGGGGGCTGAAAAACTGTTTTTT
CSVVVGGAEKLFF
>TRBV4-1|TRBJ1-2|15|.|TRBD1
TGCGCCAGCAGCCAACCGGGACAGCGGATCTATGGCTACACCTTC
CASSQPGQRIYGYTF
>TRBV24-1|TRBJ2-3|11|.|.
TGTGCCACCAGGCGGGGCCTCGAGCAGTATTTT
CATRRGLEQYF
>TRBV10-3|TRBJ2-5|13|.|.
TGTGCCATCAGTGAACGGGGGCAAGAGACCCAGTACTTC
CAISERGQETQYF
>TRBV15|TRBJ1-3|15|.|.
TGTGCCACCAGCAGGGACAGCCGCTCTGGAAACACCATATATTTT
CATSRDSRSGNTIYF
>TRBV19|TRBJ2-1|12|.|.
TGTGCCAGTAGTGCCGGATACAATGAGCAGTTCTTC
CASSAGYNEQFF
>TRBV24-1|TRBJ2-7|16|.|.
TGTGCAACCATCCTTCCACGGGGATCTAGCTCCTACGAGCAGTACTTC
CATILPRGSSSYEQYF
>TRBV6-5|TRBJ2-7|11|.|.
TGTGCCAGCGGGAGTACCTACGAGCAGTACTTC
CASGSTYEQYF